Detailed here is one T cell receptor (beta chain). No antigen is known for it. This CDR3 spans 15 amino acids. Per the germline V gene, CDR1 is LNHDA and CDR2 is SQIVND (reference sequence). With 5 bases clipped from V and 2 bases from J, the junction kept 6 bases outside the gene matches. Clones were sequenced by immunoSEQ multiplex PCR, and TCRdb holds only the in-frame ones, with some missing. The repertoire has 110,000 or so clones, about 88% of them found once; the top ten carry 3% to 4%. The data belong to a study of cytomegalovirus exposure and HLA in healthy donors. Study-level findings and limits: A subsequent analysis found that TCR clusters from the first cohort also tended to co-occur in the 110 or so validation repertoires, with roughly 95% of cluster scores above 0. Through in vitro validation, three CMV-associated chains were shown to be specific for CMV antigens.

The receptor comes from a woman between 18 and 30 years old in good health and CMV-seropositive. Sequenced input: PBMCs. V usage is TRBV19 and J usage is TRBJ2-3; 8 positions agree with TRBD1. DNA for the CDR3: TGTGCCAGTAGTCTGCCAGGGGGCAACACAGATACGCAGTATTTT. Amino acid sequence: CASSLPGGNTDTQYF.